Following are 17 T cell receptor beta chains from one sample sequenced in a study of T-cell memory formation after mild COVID-19 (dated by TCRdb to the early 2020s). To prepare the library, 5' RACE was applied. TCRdb names Illumina NovaSeq 6000 as the instrument used. TCRdb reran the public reads through fastp at Q25 and MiXCR, keeping productive beta chains. Under each unique CDR3 protein, matching rows form one entry showing the most common genes and DNA. This sample holds fewer than 450,000 distinct CDR3 sequences; around a fifth were observed only once. The top ten constitute 9.5% to 15% of the sample. Sample: PBMCs or a T cell subset sorted from them (not recorded which). The receptors come from an adult woman who had mild COVID-19 (a few samples of this study predate the infection). The sample titles of this study are shuffled in the database, so cell type and time point are left out; the donor was told from shared clones.

This clonotype was counted only a few times. In nucleotides, the CDR3 is TGTGCCACCAGTGATTTGGGAAGGGCCGGGGCTTTCTTT. It yields the protein CATSDLGRAGAFF. The chain links TRBV24-1 to TRBJ1-1; the D is unclear. Trimming left V 0 bases short and J 11 bases short, with 12 bases between. Germline CDR1 and CDR2: KGHDR and SFDVKD. The CDR3 runs to 13 residues.

V gene TRBV18 combines with J gene TRBJ2-7; 12 nucleotides match TRBD2. This CDR3 is 15 amino acids long. J was trimmed by 4 bases and V by 4 bases; bases with no gene match: 5. Germline-derived CDR1 and CDR2 are KGHSH and LQKENI. The CDR3: CASSQTSGSGYEQYF. CDR3 bases: TGTGCCAGCTCACAGACTAGCGGGAGTGGGTACGAGCAGTACTTC.

The sample holds a few counts of this clonotype. This chain links TRBV7-6 with TRBJ2-6; unclear D gene. Germline-derived CDR1 and CDR2 are SGHVS and FNYEAQ. The CDR3 totals 14 residues. V lost 2 bases and J 0 bases, leaving 2 bases between the germline ends. DNA of the CDR3: TGTGCCAGCAGCTTAAACTCTGGGGCCAACGTCCTGACTTTC. It is translated as CASSLNSGANVLTF.

This clonotype turned up a few times. V gene TRBV5-1 combines with J gene TRBJ2-4; D is perhaps TRBD1 (6 bases). The CDR3 totals 13 residues. V lost 3 bases to trimming and J lost 4 bases, with 8 bases between them. The germline V gene encodes CDR1 SGHRS and CDR2 YFSETQ. The CDR3 nucleotides read TGCGCCAGCAGCTGGGGGCAGAAAAACATTCAGTACTTC. This codes for CASSWGQKNIQYF.

This sequence joins TRBV4-2 and TRBJ2-1, with TRBD2 identical over 8 bases. The V gene end was trimmed by 5 bases and the J gene end by 8 bases; junction bases not matched to a gene: 11. The CDR3 sequence is 15 residues long. Germline loops: CDR1 LGHNA, CDR2 YNFKEQ. CDR3 nucleotides: TGTGCCAGCAGCACCCTAGCGGGTCTCGTGGATGAGCAGTTCTTC. This codes for CASSTLAGLVDEQFF.

Only a few counts were recorded for this clonotype. This chain joins TRBV20-1 and TRBJ2-3, with D perhaps given as TRBD1 or TRBD2 (5 bases each). The germline gives CDR1 DFQATT, CDR2 SNEGSKA (reference sequence). V was pared by 1 base and J by 0 bases, with 11 bases between. The CDR3 totals 15 residues. The CDR3 region has the DNA TGCAGTGCTAGAGGGGACGAAACTAGCACAGATACGCAGTATTTT. It yields the protein CSARGDETSTDTQYF.

This clonotype has only a few counts. This chain uses TRBV18 with TRBJ2-3, with 14 bases fitting TRBD2. The CDR3 runs 16 residues. Germline CDR1 and CDR2: KGHSH and LQKENI. Trimming cost V 3 bases and J 5 bases; bases outside gene matches: 4. CDR3 sequence: CASSPGTSGSKDTQYF. As DNA, the CDR3 is TGTGCCAGCTCACCCGGGACTAGCGGGAGTAAAGATACGCAGTATTTT.

J is TRBJ1-1 and V is TRBV5-1; D might be TRBD1 (6 bases). From germline, CDR1 is SGHRS and CDR2 YFSETQ. V lost 0 bases and J 12 bases, leaving 15 bases between the germline ends. This CDR3 has 13 residues. The CDR3 region is CASSLEGGYLSFF. DNA for the CDR3: TGCGCCAGCAGCTTGGAAGGGGGGTACTTATCTTTCTTT.

The table lists this clonotype with a few counts. The chain is built from TRBV7-9 and TRBJ2-7; a possible D gene is TRBD2 (5 bases). Germline V gene lookup returns CDR1 SEHNR and CDR2 FQNEAQ (reference sequence). V lost 3 bases to trimming and J lost 0 bases, with 12 bases between them. The CDR3 is 15 residues long. The CDR3 sequence is CASSLNGNPSYEQYF. The CDR3 nucleotides read TGTGCCAGCAGCTTGAACGGGAACCCCTCCTACGAGCAGTACTTC.

This clonotype was detected only a few times. The chain recombines TRBV5-1 with TRBJ1-2; tentatively, D is TRBD1 (5 bases). This CDR3 region has 13 residues. CDR1 SGHRS and CDR2 YFSETQ come from the germline V gene. The V gene lost 0 bases and the J gene lost 12 bases, with 15 bases spanning the gap. CDR3 residues: CASSLVAGTADTF. The CDR3 DNA reads as TGCGCCAGCAGCTTGGTGGCAGGGACGGCAGACACCTTC.

The sample holds a few counts of this clonotype. This chain links TRBV12-3 or TRBV12-4 with TRBJ2-4, with D unclear. The CDR3 totals 16 residues. V was trimmed by 3 bases and J by 0 bases, leaving 12 bases between them. CDR3: CASSLDLTLAKNIQYF. In nucleotides, the CDR3 is TGTGCCAGCAGTTTGGACCTCACTCTAGCCAAAAACATTCAGTACTTC.

The chain is built from TRBV25-1 and TRBJ2-7, with D maybe TRBD1 (5 bases). The germline gives CDR1 MGHDK, CDR2 SYGVNS. This CDR3 spans 12 amino acids. The ends were cut back, 4 bases at V and 2 bases at J, with 6 bases in the middle. The CDR3 here is CASSATAYEQYF. The CDR3 DNA reads TGTGCCAGCAGTGCGACAGCCTACGAGCAGTACTTC.

This clonotype was observed a few times. The chain uses TRBV15 and TRBJ2-7; 7 bases map to TRBD1. J gave up 3 bases and V 4 bases, and 9 bases lay outside the gene matches. CDR3 length equals 15 residues. Germline CDR1 and CDR2: LNHNV and YYDKDF (reference sequence). For the CDR3, the DNA is TGTGCCACCAGCATTGGGACAGCTGACTACTACGAGCAGTACTTC. Its protein product is CATSIGTADYYEQYF.

This clonotype was counted only a few times. The CDR3: CASSQEGTFSYNEQFF. The CDR3 coding sequence is TGTGCCAGCAGCCAAGAGGGGACTTTCTCCTACAATGAGCAGTTCTTC. J is TRBJ2-1 and V is TRBV4-2, with D possibly being TRBD2 (6 bases). The CDR3 consists of 16 residues. From germline, CDR1 is LGHNA and CDR2 YNFKEQ. V lost 0 bases and J 0 bases, leaving 9 bases between the germline ends.

The chain combines TRBV29-1 with TRBJ1-1, with 7 bases that match TRBD1. The junction had 8 bases not matched to a gene; V was cut back by 8 bases and J by 2 bases. This CDR3 comprises 13 residues. From germline, CDR1 is SQVTM and CDR2 ANQGSEA. The CDR3 DNA reads TGCAGCTGCGGACAGGCCACCAACACTGAAGCTTTCTTT. Its translation: CSCGQATNTEAFF.

The rearrangement uses TRBV11-3 and TRBJ2-7; TRBD1 is a possible D gene (5 bases). This CDR3 comprises 15 residues. Trimming stripped 4 bases from V and 0 bases from J, with 13 bases between. Germline V gives CDR1 SGHNT, CDR2 YENEEA. The CDR3 bases are TGTGCCAGCAGCTCCTCAAAAGGGGCCTCCTACGAGCAGTACTTC. Its protein product is CASSSSKGASYEQYF.

This clonotype appeared a few times. The J gene is TRBJ2-1, the V gene TRBV12-3 or TRBV12-4; 11 nucleotides align to TRBD2. The junction had 4 bases not matched to a gene; V was cut back by 6 bases and J by 3 bases. This CDR3 contains 15 residues. DNA of the CDR3: TGTGCCAGCAGACTAGCGGGAGCCGTCTACAATGAGCAGTTCTTC. This translates into CASRLAGAVYNEQFF.